This T cell receptor beta chain emerged from a study of blood T cell repertoires in COVID-19. Study details: COVID-19 samples, acute and convalescent, were from the United States, Italy and Spain. PBMCs, B-cell-depleted T cells, or T cells were the source of the cDNA or gDNA that made up the material.

CDR1 is MNHEY and CDR2 is SVGEGT in the germline V gene. The CDR3 totals 16 residues. V was clipped by 2 bases and J by 3 bases; unmatched bases: 9. Original methodology: Quantification of nucleated cells was approximated via reference gene primer amplification. The table came from immunoSEQ multiplex PCR; TCRdb's copy has only in-frame clones and leaves some out. V and J calls plus clone size are reproduced from that table; the DNA served to infer D and trimming. The sample includes about 240,000 clones, approximately 91% of them seen just once. Material: peripheral blood. This sequence joins TRBV6-2 or TRBV6-3 and TRBJ2-7, with TRBD1 identical over 8 bases. The receptor's source is a woman between 25 and 40 years old with acute or convalescent COVID-19. DNA of the CDR3: TGTGCCAGCAGTTACCCAAACAGGGGGTTTTTCTACGAGCAGTACTTC. This encodes CASSYPNRGFFYEQYF.